What follows are 19 T cell receptor beta chains derived from one specimen sequenced in a study of T cells after yellow fever vaccination. TCRdb re-called the 5' RACE reads through MiXCR, storing one row per CDR3 protein. The table includes roughly 68,000 distinct CDR3 sequences, approximately 6.1% detected once. Material: CD8+ T cells sorted from PBMCs, obtained around 45 days after the first yellow fever vaccination. All receptors derive from a man younger than 30 who received the YFV17D yellow fever vaccine.

The rearrangement joins TRBV6-5 to TRBJ1-1, with unresolved D. The CDR3 consists of 14 residues. The V end lost 3 bases, the J end lost 2 bases, and 10 bases lay between the germline ends. Germline lookup yields CDR1 MNHEY and CDR2 SVGAGI. CDR3 amino acids: CASSYEQRNTEAFF. The CDR3 DNA reads TGTGCCAGCAGTTATGAACAGAGAAACACTGAAGCTTTCTTT.

This clonotype was found many times. This chain joins TRBV7-6 and TRBJ2-1; D ambiguous. Trimming shortened V by 2 bases and J by 6 bases, and 14 bases separated the two germline ends. The CDR3 loop spans 15 amino acids. The germline gives CDR1 SGHVS, CDR2 FNYEAQ. In DNA, the CDR3 is TGTGCCAGCAGCTTAATCCCAGATGGAGTCAATGAGCAGTTCTTC. Translation gives CASSLIPDGVNEQFF.

Only a few counts were recorded for this clonotype. The chain recombines TRBV20-1 with TRBJ2-7; 10 nucleotides agree with TRBD1. V was pared by 2 bases and J by 0 bases, with 4 bases of the junction left unmatched. Germline-derived CDR1 and CDR2 are DFQATT and SNEGSKA (reference sequence). CDR3 size: 15 residues. The CDR3 loop reads CSARPGTGASYEQYV. Here the CDR3 DNA reads TGCAGTGCTAGACCCGGGACAGGGGCCTCCTACGAGCAGTACGTC.

This clonotype was seen only a few times. Here the CDR3 reads CASSGGSAGELFF. The CDR3 DNA reads TGTGCCAGTAGTGGGGGCAGCGCCGGGGAGCTGTTTTTT. This chain uses TRBV19 with TRBJ2-2; D may be TRBD1 (6 bases). The V gene lost 5 bases and the J gene lost 6 bases, with 10 bases spanning the gap. This CDR3 is built from 13 residues. Germline CDR1 reads LNHDA; CDR2 reads SQIVND (reference sequence).

This clonotype was seen ten or more times. The rearrangement uses TRBV7-6 and TRBJ1-2; the D is unclear. The CDR3 is 13 residues long. The germline V gene has CDR1 SGHVS and CDR2 FNYEAQ. V lost 1 base and J lost 0, with 3 bases in between. The CDR3 sequence: CASSLGPNYGYTF. The CDR3 bases are TGTGCCAGCAGCTTAGGTCCTAACTATGGCTACACCTTC.

This clonotype was observed a few times. The V and J genes are TRBV20-1 and TRBJ2-1; tentatively, D is TRBD2 (6 bases). The CDR3 has 15 amino acids. Germline V lookup: CDR1 DFQATT, CDR2 SNEGSKA (reference sequence). V was cut by 0 bases and J by 2 bases, with 11 bases left in between. In nucleotides, the CDR3 is TGCAGTGCTAGAGATAGGCAGCGGGCCTACAATGAGCAGTTCTTC. Amino acids: CSARDRQRAYNEQFF.

There are many counts of this clonotype. As DNA, the CDR3 is TGTGCCAGCGGAACCTGGGACTTTGGCGGGGGAACAGATACGCAGTATTTT. Its protein product is CASGTWDFGGGTDTQYF. This sequence joins TRBV27 and TRBJ2-3, with 7 bases fitting TRBD2. This CDR3 has 17 amino acids. J gave up 3 bases and V 8 bases, and 17 bases lay outside the gene matches. Looked up from germline, CDR1 is MNHEY and CDR2 is SMNVEV (reference sequence).

This clonotype showed up just a few times. The chain carries TRBV18 and TRBJ2-1; TRBD1 aligns across 8 bases. The ends lost 6 bases at V and 1 base at J; junction bases unmatched: 14. Germline V lookup: CDR1 KGHSH, CDR2 LQKENI. This CDR3 spans 18 amino acids. The CDR3 nucleotides are TGTGCCAGCTCCCGCGGGCCAGGACAGGGTCGATCCTACAATGAGCAGTTCTTC. It is translated as CASSRGPGQGRSYNEQFF.

The rearrangement joins TRBV10-3 to TRBJ2-7; D may be TRBD2 (6 bases). The V and J ends lost 2 bases and 4 bases respectively, with 21 bases between them. This CDR3 region has 17 residues. Germline CDR1 reads ENHRY; CDR2 reads SYGVKD. The CDR3 coding sequence is TGTGCCATCAGTGAGAGTCGCCGCGGGGAAAGGGTTTACGAGCAGTACTTC. Translated: CAISESRRGERVYEQYF.

This clonotype has ten or more counts. The CDR3 DNA sequence: TGTGCCAGCACCGTGACAGGGGCCTACGAGCAGTACTTC. This gives the protein CASTVTGAYEQYF. The V and J genes are TRBV2 and TRBJ2-7; 8 bases fit TRBD1. V shed 7 bases and J 2 bases; nucleotides not matched to a gene: 4. Germline V lookup: CDR1 SNHLY, CDR2 FYNNEI. The CDR3 spans 13 residues.

Notes on this clonotype: A read error is possible here, since a much larger clone lies one base away. The J gene is TRBJ1-6, the V gene TRBV6-2 or TRBV6-3, with D possibly matching TRBD1 (5 bases). The CDR3 sequence is 14 residues long. Germline loops: CDR1 MNHEY, CDR2 SVGEGT. CDR3 DNA sequence: TGTACCAGCAGTTACTCGGGGGGGACTTCACCCCTCCACTTT. This sequence encodes CTSSYSGGTSPLHF.

This clonotype was recorded at least ten times. The rearrangement joins TRBV6-4 to TRBJ2-2, with 9 bases lining up with TRBD1. V was pared by 0 bases and J by 7 bases, with 0 bases of the junction left unmatched. Germline V gene lookup returns CDR1 MRHNA and CDR2 SNTAGT. The CDR3 runs 14 residues. The chain's CDR3 is CASSDSTGGGELFF. As DNA, the CDR3 is TGTGCCAGCAGTGACTCGACAGGGGGCGGGGAGCTGTTTTTT.

This clonotype came up a few times. J is TRBJ1-3 and V is TRBV4-1; D not resolved. The germline V and J ends were trimmed by 0 bases and 1 base, with 7 bases remaining between them. Per germline, CDR1 MGHRA and CDR2 YSYEKL. The length of the CDR3 is 15 residues. CDR3 nucleotides: TGCGCCAGCAGCCAAGATCAGCAATCTGGAAACACCATATATTTT. Its translation is CASSQDQQSGNTIYF.

This clonotype has at least ten counts. This rearrangement joins TRBV5-1 to TRBJ2-5, with 7 nucleotides matching TRBD1. Looked up from germline, CDR1 is SGHRS and CDR2 is YFSETQ. J lost 3 bases, V lost 4 bases, and 12 bases had no gene match. The CDR3 is 16 amino acids. DNA for the CDR3: TGCGCCAGCAGCGACCCAACAGGGGCGGTAGAAGAGACCCAGTACTTC. Translating gives CASSDPTGAVEETQYF.

This clonotype was seen many times. V usage is TRBV4-1 and J usage is TRBJ2-3, with 13 bases fitting TRBD2. J lost 13 bases, V lost 2 bases, and 6 bases had no gene match. Germline CDR1 and CDR2: MGHRA and YSYEKL. CDR3 length: 14 residues. CDR3 loop: CASSQRTSGGPEYF. The DNA for the CDR3 is TGCGCCAGCAGCCAAAGGACTAGCGGGGGACCGGAGTATTTT.

V gene TRBV5-5 combines with J gene TRBJ2-2, with D possibly matching TRBD2 (5 bases). The V end was cut by 0 bases, the J end by 2 bases, with 17 bases between. The CDR3 length is 18 residues. From germline, CDR1 is SGHKS and CDR2 YYEKEE (reference sequence). CDR3 sequence reads: CASSLEWEKSSNTGELFF. In DNA, the CDR3 is TGTGCCAGCAGCTTGGAGTGGGAGAAGTCTTCCAACACCGGGGAGCTGTTTTTT.

As concerns this clonotype: Just one base apart from a much larger clone, this may be a read error. This chain's CDR3 is CASSLSSTGQGNTVELFF. The CDR3 nucleotides are TGTGCCAGCAGCTTATCCTCTACGGGACAGGGGAACACCGTGGAGCTGTTTTTT. This chain links TRBV7-6 with TRBJ2-2; 10 bases match TRBD1. The CDR3 totals 18 residues. The germline V gene encodes CDR1 SGHVS and CDR2 FNYEAQ.

In regard to this clonotype: A much larger clone differs from this one at a single base, so this may be a read error. The chain recombines TRBV6-5 with TRBJ2-5, with D possibly TRBD2 on 5 matching bases. Deletions cut 2 bases from V and 5 bases from J, with 12 bases between. The CDR3 length is 14 residues. In germline, CDR1 is MNHEY, CDR2 SVGAGI. DNA of the CDR3: TGTGCCAGCAGTTACGGACTGATCCACGAGACCCAGTACTTC. It yields the protein CASSYGLIHETQYF.

There are many counts of this clonotype. The chain has TRBV4-1 and TRBJ1-1, with D possibly being TRBD1 (5 bases). Trimming left V 4 bases short and J 1 base short, with 16 bases between. CDR1 is MGHRA, CDR2 YSYEKL, per germline. The CDR3 contains 16 residues. CDR3 coding DNA: TGCGCCAGCAGCCCCCGCGAAGGGGCGAAGAACACTGAAGCTTTCTTT. Its protein product is CASSPREGAKNTEAFF.